Below, one TCR beta chain is given with its context. Its antigen is still unknown. Germline V CDR1 and CDR2: LNHDA, SQIVND (reference sequence). The length of the CDR3 is 13 residues. V gave up 10 bases and J gave up 4 bases, with 11 bases separating them. These data come from a study of chemoradiotherapy in HPV16-positive cancers. Clones were sequenced by immunoSEQ multiplex PCR, and TCRdb holds only the in-frame ones, with some missing. The sample has approximately 20,000 clones, about 87% seen once. Study-level findings and limits: Only a couple of HPV16-positive patients supplied the functional HPV-specificity definition.

The sequence was collected from a human donor with HPV-associated anogenital cancer. The J gene is TRBJ1-6, the V gene TRBV19, with D uncertain. The specimen was blood, collected from a patient who underwent chemoradiotherapy. This CDR3 reads CATDSGYNSPLHF. The CDR3 nucleotides are TGTGCCACCGACTCGGGATATAATTCACCCCTCCACTTT.